This T cell receptor (beta chain) was obtained from a study of response to subunit inactivated influenza vaccine (dated by TCRdb to 2016 to 2018). Background on the whole study: Deep quantitative T cell receptor repertoire profiling was used in the study to track responses to a trivalent subunit inactivated influenza vaccine. What the research found in general, with its limitations: It was suggested by the authors that each seasonal influenza vaccination may recruit only a limited number of new T cells.

The library was made by RT-PCR. For sequencing, an Illumina HiSeq 2500 was employed. TCRdb reanalyzed the raw reads on its own, using fastp at Q25 for trimming and MiXCR for clone calling, and kept in-frame beta chains. Rows matching on CDR3 protein sequence are summarized as one entry with the most common DNA and genes. In all, the sample holds a few hundred thousand distinct CDR3 sequences, and 21% of those were seen once. Roughly 10% of the sample is held by the ten biggest clonotypes. This clonotype was detected many times. The target of this receptor is not known. It has no much larger one-base neighbor in the sample; base qualities were not kept. The source material was PBMCs from blood, sampled approximately 22 months after vaccination. This TCR came from a man in his fifties or sixties who received an inactivated influenza vaccine. Donor details come from another sample of the same person, matched by shared clones.

Read as DNA, the sequence is TGTGCCAGCAGCTTAGGGGGCACAGGGTCCATTTTAAATGAGCAGTTCTTC. Its translation reads: CASSLGGTGSILNEQFF. The chain is encoded by TRBV7-2 joined to TRBJ2-1, with a tentative D gene TRBD1 over 6 matching bases. The CDR3 has 17 amino acids, counting the end cysteine and phenylalanine. The DNA shown is the 51-base CDR3, in frame from base 1. Via the germline V gene, CDR1 is SGHTA and CDR2 FQGNSA. Between the V and J ends, shortened by 1 base and 7 bases respectively, the junction contains 20 bases.